Reported below is one T cell receptor beta chain. The target antigen is unknown. These data belong to a study of cytomegalovirus exposure and HLA in healthy donors. Study-wide results and limits: One variant, a missense change in DCLRE1C, was linked in a later analysis to TCR beta V- and J-gene trimming. Immune exposure information comprised only CMV serostatus.

PCR involved 60 Vbeta and 13 Jbeta primers. Method: immunoSEQ multiplex PCR; TCRdb's copy keeps in-frame clones and lacks some. The sample records nearly 200,000 clones, roughly three quarters being singletons. This CDR3 comprises 15 residues. V dropped 4 bases and J dropped 8; count of bases not matched to a gene: 14. Germline CDR1 reads SGHNT; CDR2 reads YYREEE (reference sequence). Those who donated were healthy bone marrow donors. This TCR came from a male donor in good health and CMV-seropositive. The chain carries TRBV5-4 and TRBJ1-2, with TRBD1 identical over 7 bases. The material sequenced was PBMCs. For the CDR3, the DNA is TGTGCCAGCAGCCCCTATGACAGGGCCACAGGGGGCTACACCTTC. Translating gives CASSPYDRATGGYTF.